Presented here are 11 T cell receptor beta chains from one specimen sequenced in a study of T cells in Graves' hyperthyroidism and ophthalmopathy. Amplification of TCR beta CDR3 regions used RNA as the template. RT-PCR in the first round (using the HTBI primer set) targeted the TCR CDR3. TCRdb recomputed calls from the multiplex PCR reads with MiXCR, one row per CDR3 protein. The data contain a few hundred thousand distinct CDR3 sequences, more than 15% of them singletons. Input material: blood. These receptors originate from a woman aged 40 to 49 with Graves' ophthalmopathy.

This clonotype was seen ten or more times. The chain has TRBV18 and TRBJ1-3; D is ambiguous. The CDR3 loop spans 14 amino acids. Deletions cut 2 bases from V and 1 base from J, with 6 bases between. From germline, CDR1 is KGHSH and CDR2 LQKENI. In DNA, the CDR3 is TGTGCCAGCTCACCAAGGGAGTCTGGAAACACCATATATTTT. Amino acids: CASSPRESGNTIYF.

The V call is TRBV7-9, the J call TRBJ1-4; perhaps TRBD1 as D (5 bases). The CDR3 loop spans 15 amino acids. Per germline, CDR1 SEHNR and CDR2 FQNEAQ (reference sequence). Trimming cost V 0 bases and J 11 bases, with 16 bases left between them. CDR3 sequence: CASSLAWGPRVKLFF. CDR3 sequence (DNA): TGTGCCAGCAGCTTAGCTTGGGGCCCCCGGGTGAAACTGTTTTTT.

This clonotype was seen many times. The CDR3 coding sequence is TGTGCCAGCAGTTTACCCGGGACAGGGGGTTACGAGCAGTACTTC. It is translated as CASSLPGTGGYEQYF. The chain employs TRBV28 and TRBJ2-7, with 11 bases fitting TRBD1. Per the germline V gene, CDR1 is MDHEN and CDR2 is SYDVKM. Trimming removed 2 bases from V and 4 bases from J; junction bases left unmatched: 4. The CDR3 has 15 residues.

This chain connects TRBV11-2 to TRBJ2-3, with a possible D match to TRBD1 (5 bases). The germline V and J ends were trimmed by 5 bases and 0 bases, with 15 bases remaining between them. The CDR3 totals 16 residues. CDR1 and CDR2 (germline): SGHAT, FQNNGV. CDR3 nucleotides: TGTGCCAGCAGCCGCGCCCCGACAGCGAGCACAGATACGCAGTATTTT. Its protein is CASSRAPTASTDTQYF.

This clonotype was observed once. A junction boundary mismatches the germline segment, possibly from a read error. This chain joins TRBV18 and TRBJ1-1, with D tentatively TRBD1 (5 bases). Germline V gene lookup returns CDR1 KGHSH and CDR2 LQKENI. The CDR3 extends over 15 amino acids. CDR3 amino acids: CVSSPYVRGDTEAFF. As DNA, the CDR3 is TGTGTCAGCTCACCTTACGTTAGGGGAGACACTGAAGCTTTCTTT.

This clonotype was seen only a few times. This may be a read error: a much more frequent sequence differs by one nucleotide. This sequence joins TRBV5-1 and TRBJ1-2; D call uncertain. The CDR3 has 17 residues. Germline CDR1 SGHRS, CDR2 YFSETQ. Here the CDR3 DNA reads TGCGCCAGCAGCTCTGTCCCCCCCCCGGACCTATCGGATGGCCACACCTTC. Its protein is CASSSVPPPDLSDGHTF.

This clonotype appeared many times. J is TRBJ2-5 and V is TRBV7-4; TRBD2 agrees at 8 bases. Germline V lookup: CDR1 SGHVT, CDR2 SQSDAQ. V shed 5 bases, J shed 4 bases, and the junction held 12 bases outside the gene matches. The CDR3 has 16 residues. The CDR3 nucleotides are TGTGCCAGCAGCCCCGGGACTAGAGAGGATACAGAGACCCAGTACTTC. It yields the protein CASSPGTREDTETQYF. The variable domain in full, with the rest retrieved from reference TRBV7-4 and TRBJ2-5, is GAGVSQSPRYKVAKRGRDVALRCDSISGHVTLYWYRQTLGQGSEVLTYSQSDAQRDKSGRPSGRFSAERPERSVSTLKIQRTEQGDSAVYLCASSPGTREDTETQYFGPGTRLLVL.

There are many counts of this clonotype. The CDR3 bases are TGCAGTGCTACGGGACTAGAGATGTACGAGCAGTACTTC. The encoded protein is CSATGLEMYEQYF. V and J are TRBV20-1 and TRBJ2-7, with 8 bases fitting TRBD2. V was clipped by 4 bases and J by 4 bases; unmatched bases: 6. Germline CDR1 DFQATT, CDR2 SNEGSKA (reference sequence). This CDR3 is 13 amino acids long.

The rearrangement uses TRBV28 and TRBJ1-2, with TRBD1 matching 8 bases. This CDR3 has 12 residues. With V trimmed by 5 bases and J by 8 bases, 4 bases remained unmatched. Germline V lookup: CDR1 MDHEN, CDR2 SYDVKM. CDR3 bases: TGTGCCAGCAGTGGCAGGGGGCTCGGCTACACCTTC. It translates to CASSGRGLGYTF.

This clonotype was detected only a few times. The rearrangement joins TRBV7-2 to TRBJ1-2; TRBD1 is a possible D gene (5 bases). The CDR3 sequence is 15 residues long. Germline V gives CDR1 SGHTA, CDR2 FQGNSA. The V and J ends lost 3 bases and 2 bases respectively, with 13 bases between them. CDR3 sequence: CASSLGPSLNYGYTF. CDR3 in DNA: TGTGCCAGCAGCTTGGGACCGTCTCTGAACTATGGCTACACCTTC.

The V gene is TRBV28, the J gene TRBJ2-1, with a weak D call TRBD2 (5 bases). This CDR3 spans 17 amino acids. V dropped 6 bases and J dropped 4 bases, with 22 bases sitting between them. Germline CDR1 and CDR2: MDHEN and SYDVKM. For the CDR3, the DNA is TGTGCCAGCAGGCGCTTTTCTCGGCTAGCAACATACAATGAGCAGTTCTTC. Translating it yields CASRRFSRLATYNEQFF.